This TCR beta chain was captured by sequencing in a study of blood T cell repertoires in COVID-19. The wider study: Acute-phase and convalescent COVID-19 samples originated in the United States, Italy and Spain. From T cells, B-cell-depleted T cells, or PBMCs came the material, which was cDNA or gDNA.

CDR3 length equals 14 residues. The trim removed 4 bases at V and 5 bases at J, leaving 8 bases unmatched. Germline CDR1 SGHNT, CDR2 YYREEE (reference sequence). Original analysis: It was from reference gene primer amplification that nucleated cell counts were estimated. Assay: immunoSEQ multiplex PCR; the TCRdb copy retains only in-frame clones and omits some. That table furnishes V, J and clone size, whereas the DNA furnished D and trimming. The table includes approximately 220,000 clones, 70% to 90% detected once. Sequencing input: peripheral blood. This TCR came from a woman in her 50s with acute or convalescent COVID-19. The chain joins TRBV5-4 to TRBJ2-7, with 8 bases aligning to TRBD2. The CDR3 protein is CASSPSGRRNEQYF. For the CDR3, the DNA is TGTGCCAGCAGCCCCAGCGGGAGAAGGAACGAGCAGTACTTC.